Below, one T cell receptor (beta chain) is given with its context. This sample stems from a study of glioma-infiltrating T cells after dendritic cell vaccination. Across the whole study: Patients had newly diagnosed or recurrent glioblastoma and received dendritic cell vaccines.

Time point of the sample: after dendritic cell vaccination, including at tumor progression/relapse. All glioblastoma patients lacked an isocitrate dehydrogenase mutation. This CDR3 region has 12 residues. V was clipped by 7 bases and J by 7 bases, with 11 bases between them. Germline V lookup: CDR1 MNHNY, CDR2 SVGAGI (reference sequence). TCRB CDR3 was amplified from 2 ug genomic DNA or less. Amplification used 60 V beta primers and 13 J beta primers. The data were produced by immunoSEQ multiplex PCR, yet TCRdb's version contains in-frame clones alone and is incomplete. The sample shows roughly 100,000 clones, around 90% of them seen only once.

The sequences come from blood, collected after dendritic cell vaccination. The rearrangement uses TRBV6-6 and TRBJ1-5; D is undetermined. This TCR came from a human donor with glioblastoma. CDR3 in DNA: TGTGCCAGCAACCCGGGAGGGCAGCCCCAGCATTTT. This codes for CASNPGGQPQHF.